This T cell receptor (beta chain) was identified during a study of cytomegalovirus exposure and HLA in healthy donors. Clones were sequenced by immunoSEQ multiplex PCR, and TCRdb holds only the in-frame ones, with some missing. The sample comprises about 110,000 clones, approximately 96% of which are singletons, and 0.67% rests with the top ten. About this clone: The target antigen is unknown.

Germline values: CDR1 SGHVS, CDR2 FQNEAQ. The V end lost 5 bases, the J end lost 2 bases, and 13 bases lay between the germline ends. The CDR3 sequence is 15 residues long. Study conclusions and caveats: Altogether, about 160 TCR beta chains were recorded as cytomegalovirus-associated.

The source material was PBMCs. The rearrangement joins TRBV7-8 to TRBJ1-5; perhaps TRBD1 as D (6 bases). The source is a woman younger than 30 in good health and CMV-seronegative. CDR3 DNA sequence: TGTGCCAGCAGCCTTACGGGACACGGCAATCAGCCCCAGCATTTT. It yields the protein CASSLTGHGNQPQHF.